One and the same sample provided the 24 T cell receptor beta chains below, sequenced in a study of shared clonotypes between healthy human individuals. The assay was immunoSEQ multiplex PCR, and TCRdb's table has in-frame clones only and misses some. The table records 2.5 million or so clones, around 94% of them present only once. The sequenced sample consisted of naive CD4+ T cells sorted from blood. Subset given: CD45RA+ positively selected. All receptors derive from a man aged 18 to 29 in good health.

The chain recombines TRBV21-1 with TRBJ1-6; the D call in the table, TRBD1, was not verified against the DNA. TRBV21-1 is an annotated pseudogene. The CDR3 runs 18 residues. CDR3 bases: TGTGCCAGCAGCAAAGTGACAGGGGGTACGACCGGTAATTCACCCCTCCACTTT. Translation gives CASSKVTGGTTGNSPLHF.

The genes are TRBV18 and TRBJ1-3; D not resolved. Trimming left V 2 bases short and J 0 bases short, with 14 bases between. This CDR3 comprises 17 residues. From germline, CDR1 is KGHSH and CDR2 LQKENI. CDR3 loop: CASSPIYGVSSGNTIYF. CDR3 sequence (DNA): TGTGCCAGCTCACCAATTTACGGTGTCAGCTCTGGAAACACCATATATTTT.

J is TRBJ2-3 and V is TRBV9; D gene uncertain. The CDR3 runs 14 residues. CDR1 is SGDLS, CDR2 YYNGEE, per germline. The ends were cut back, 4 bases at V and 2 bases at J, with 11 bases in the middle. The chain's CDR3 is CASSPGHITDTQYF. The CDR3 nucleotides are TGTGCCAGCAGCCCGGGCCATATCACAGATACGCAGTATTTT.

The count of this clone is one. This chain links TRBV27 with TRBJ2-7; 8 bases are shared with TRBD2. The CDR3 length is 15 residues. After removal of 8 bases from V and 0 bases from J, the junction contained 9 bases not matched to a gene. Germline V gene lookup returns CDR1 MNHEY and CDR2 SMNVEV (reference sequence). CDR3 residues: CASGIPGTSSYEQYF. CDR3 DNA: TGTGCCAGCGGGATCCCCGGGACTAGCTCCTACGAGCAGTACTTC.

This clone is a singleton in its sample. This rearrangement joins TRBV9 to TRBJ1-1; D might be TRBD1 (5 bases). The V gene's germline CDR1 is SGDLS and CDR2 YYNGEE. Trimming cost V 3 bases and J 6 bases, with 12 bases left between them. The CDR3 extends over 13 amino acids. CDR3 bases: TGTGCCAGCAGCGCTGATACAGGAGCTGAAGCTTTCTTT. Amino acid sequence: CASSADTGAEAFF.

The chain uses TRBV6-5 and TRBJ1-3; D might be TRBD1 (5 bases). The ends were cut back, 7 bases at V and 4 bases at J, with 14 bases in the middle. The CDR3 contains 14 residues. CDR1 MNHEY and CDR2 SVGAGI come from the germline V gene. The CDR3 DNA is TGTGCCAGCATTCAGGGAATGGGCGGAAACACCATATATTTT. Translated: CASIQGMGGNTIYF.

The CDR3 DNA reads as TGTGCCAGCAGTGAATCGGCAGCAACTAATGAAAAACTGTTTTTT. Its translation: CASSESAATNEKLFF. The chain combines TRBV6-1 with TRBJ1-4; unclear D gene. The V and J ends lost 2 bases and 0 bases respectively, with 7 bases between them. The CDR3 is 15 amino acids. Germline V gives CDR1 MNHNS, CDR2 SASEGT.

This rearrangement joins TRBV6-1 to TRBJ1-1; D remains unclear. Germline-derived CDR1 and CDR2 are MNHNS and SASEGT. V was shortened by 3 bases and J by 2 bases, with 10 bases between the two germline ends. The CDR3 has 14 residues. CDR3 sequence: CASSERSDNTEAFF. As DNA, the CDR3 is TGTGCCAGCAGTGAGCGGTCGGACAACACTGAAGCTTTCTTT.

The gene calls are TRBV10-2 and TRBJ1-5; D not certain. CDR1 is WSHSY and CDR2 is SAAADI in the germline V gene. Deletions cut 7 bases from V and 4 bases from J, with 14 bases between. CDR3 length equals 14 residues. The CDR3 DNA reads TGCGCCAGCACCTGGACGGATCCTAATCAGCCCCAGCATTTT. As protein: CASTWTDPNQPQHF.

The genes are TRBV28 and TRBJ2-3, with D hard to call. Germline CDR1 MDHEN, CDR2 SYDVKM. The ends were cut back, 7 bases at V and 0 bases at J, with 11 bases in the middle. The CDR3 is made up of 14 amino acids. The CDR3: CASNIPTSTDTQYF. CDR3 DNA: TGTGCCAGCAATATTCCCACTAGCACAGATACGCAGTATTTT.

The chain combines TRBV5-1 with TRBJ1-2, with D uncertain. This CDR3 is built from 13 residues. V lost 0 bases and J lost 6, with 9 bases in between. Germline V gene data show CDR1 as SGHRS and CDR2 as YFSETQ. CDR3 sequence reads: CASSLVPADGYTF. The CDR3 DNA reads as TGCGCCAGCAGCTTGGTACCGGCAGATGGCTACACCTTC.

V is TRBV7-9 and J is TRBJ2-1; 11 bases align to TRBD2. The V gene's germline CDR1 is SEHNR and CDR2 FQNEAQ (reference sequence). The J segment lost 13 bases and the V segment lost 1 base, leaving 12 bases of the junction unmatched. The CDR3 contains 16 residues. In DNA form, the CDR3 reads TGTGCCAGCAGCTTAGTCGGACTAGCGGGTCGGGTAGGACAGTTCTTC. It yields the protein CASSLVGLAGRVGQFF.

The chain is built from TRBV2 and TRBJ1-2, with 7 bases fitting TRBD1. Trimming at V came to 5 bases and at J to 8 bases, leaving 8 bases not matched to a gene. Germline V gene sequence: CDR1 SNHLY, CDR2 FYNNEI. The CDR3 has 13 residues. The CDR3 DNA reads TGTGCCAGCAGTTTTCAGGGGGGAAGAGGCTACACCTTC. It yields the protein CASSFQGGRGYTF.

J is TRBJ2-7 and V is TRBV27; TRBD2 matches at 12 bases. CDR1 MNHEY and CDR2 SMNVEV come from the germline V gene (reference sequence). CDR3 length: 15 amino acids. Losses at the gene ends were 4 bases for V and 3 bases for J; bases not matched to a gene: 4. CDR3: CASSYGTSGLYEQYF. The CDR3 bases are TGTGCCAGCAGTTACGGGACTAGCGGGCTCTACGAGCAGTACTTC.

This chain uses TRBV6-1 with TRBJ1-1; D is perhaps TRBD1 (5 bases). This CDR3 has 17 residues. V lost 4 bases and J lost 0, with 18 bases in between. Germline V gene sequence: CDR1 MNHNS, CDR2 SASEGT. The CDR3 DNA sequence: TGTGCCAGCAGTGTCCGCGAGGGGACGGGGATGAACACTGAAGCTTTCTTT. Translating it yields CASSVREGTGMNTEAFF.

The rearrangement joins TRBV28 to TRBJ1-4; TRBD1 matches at 8 bases. CDR3 length equals 14 residues. Trimming cost V 6 bases and J 8 bases; bases outside gene matches: 8. Germline CDR1 is MDHEN and CDR2 is SYDVKM. In DNA form, the CDR3 reads TGTGCCAGCAGGTCCGGGACAGGCCGGGAAAAACTGTTTTTT. It yields the protein CASRSGTGREKLFF. The complete variable domain, with remaining parts taken from reference TRBV28 and TRBJ1-4, reads DVKVTQSSRYLVKRTGEKVFLECVQDMDHENMFWYRQDPGLGLRLIYFSYDVKMKEKGDIPEGYSVSREKKERFSLILESASTNQTSMYLCASRSGTGREKLFFGSGTQLSVL.

The V and J genes are TRBV19 and TRBJ1-5, with a possible D match to TRBD1 (5 bases). The CDR3 loop spans 14 amino acids. Germline values: CDR1 LNHDA, CDR2 SQIVND (reference sequence). The V and J ends lost 4 bases and 7 bases respectively, with 14 bases between them. CDR3 sequence reads: CASSTRQFGQPQHF. CDR3 DNA sequence: TGTGCCAGTAGTACCCGACAGTTCGGCCAGCCCCAGCATTTT.

The rearrangement uses TRBV10-3 and TRBJ2-7, with D maybe TRBD2 (5 bases). V gave up 4 bases and J gave up 6 bases, with 16 bases separating them. The CDR3 is 14 residues long. The germline CDR1 and CDR2 sequences are ENHRY and SYGVKD. The CDR3 loop is CAISGYGGLAEQYF. CDR3 DNA sequence: TGTGCCATCAGTGGATACGGAGGTCTCGCCGAGCAGTACTTC.

This rearrangement joins TRBV6-5 to TRBJ1-2, with D perhaps TRBD1 (6 bases). The germline CDR1 and CDR2 sequences are MNHEY and SVGAGI. The CDR3 totals 14 residues. Trimming pared 6 bases from V and 3 bases from J, leaving 14 bases between. The CDR3 loop is CASRQGQGYYGYTF. The DNA of the CDR3 is TGTGCCAGCAGGCAGGGGCAGGGGTACTATGGCTACACCTTC.

The genes are TRBV19 and TRBJ2-3; the D gene is possibly TRBD1 (6 bases). Germline CDR1 LNHDA, CDR2 SQIVND (reference sequence). The V end lost 4 bases, the J end lost 9 bases, and 11 bases lay between the germline ends. The CDR3 covers 12 residues. CDR3: CASSNQGNTQYF. The CDR3, as DNA: TGTGCCAGTAGTAACCAGGGGAACACGCAGTATTTT.

The chain recombines TRBV25-1 with TRBJ2-1, with TRBD2 matching over 8 bases. CDR3 size: 15 residues. Trimming took 1 base from V and 6 from J; bases not matched to a gene: 5. Per the germline V gene, CDR1 is MGHDK and CDR2 is SYGVNS. The CDR3 bases are TGTGCCAGCAGTGAATCGGGGACTAGAAGCAATGAGCAGTTCTTC. Its protein is CASSESGTRSNEQFF.

The rearrangement joins TRBV4-1 to TRBJ2-5; D is possibly TRBD1 or TRBD2 (5 bases each). The V gene lost 4 bases and the J gene lost 11 bases, with 17 bases spanning the gap. This CDR3 region has 13 residues. CDR1 is MGHRA and CDR2 is YSYEKL in the germline V gene. DNA for the CDR3: TGCGCCAGCAGCCGGGCAGGGACGGGGCGTCAGTACTTC. It is translated as CASSRAGTGRQYF.

The chain carries TRBV5-1 and TRBJ2-1, with 8 bases matching TRBD1. This CDR3 is built from 15 residues. Germline-derived CDR1 and CDR2 are SGHRS and YFSETQ. Germline trimming cut 6 bases from V and 12 bases from J; bases unmatched to any gene: 17. The CDR3 DNA follows: TGCGCCAGCACTACCTGGCAGGGGGCGAAAGGAGGGCAGTTCTTC. It specifies CASTTWQGAKGGQFF.

Concerning this clone: Other DNA sequences in the same sample also yield this CDR3. The chain is built from TRBV9 and TRBJ2-1; 12 bases are shared with TRBD2. The length of the CDR3 is 15 residues. J gave up 4 bases and V 3 bases, and 2 bases lay outside the gene matches. Germline CDR1 and CDR2: SGDLS and YYNGEE. CDR3 in DNA: TGTGCCAGCAGCGCGACTAGCGGGGGTTACAATGAGCAGTTCTTC. This encodes CASSATSGGYNEQFF.